This TCR beta chain was sequenced for a study of T-cell reconstitution after alpha-beta-depleted transplantation in children. Whole-study findings and limits: About two months after transplant, alpha-beta T cells reportedly came from several hundred expanded graft clones. When one year had passed after transplant, most T-cell counts and diversity came from newly produced T cells. The study traced high day-60 TCRbeta diversity in some patients to surviving recipient T cells and thymic progenitors.

Unique molecular identifiers were built into the TCRbeta library. In TCRdb, the PCR reads were re-called with MiXCR into one record per CDR3 protein. The sample shows 240,000 or so distinct CDR3 sequences, 6.5% to 9% of them seen only once. This clonotype appeared many times. No antigen is known for it. The CDR3 spans 13 residues. Germline assignment: CDR1 PRHDT and CDR2 FYEKMQ (reference sequence). V dropped 5 bases and J dropped 3 bases, with 9 bases sitting between them. V gene TRBV13 combines with J gene TRBJ2-3; the D is unclear. Sequencing was performed on PBMCs, mostly from graft donor cells, taken 180 days after TCRalphabeta/CD19-depleted stem cell transplant. This receptor was taken from a male patient younger than 18 who had a stem cell transplant for acute lymphoblastic leukemia, so the T cells may come from the graft donor. The CDR3 DNA reads as TGTGCCAGCAGCGCGTCTATGACAGATACGCAGTATTTT. Amino acid sequence: CASSASMTDTQYF.